Each of the 30 T cell receptor beta chains below was sequenced from the same sample in a study of blood T cells in healthy people across ages. It was with a sample-barcoded 5' primer and a J-beta primer mix that a second PCR of about 6 to 12 cycles was run. TCRdb analysed the 5' RACE reads with MiXCR anew, one entry per CDR3 protein. The profile covers about 730,000 distinct CDR3 sequences, with about 40% appearing a single time and 20% to 25% taken by the ten largest. The sequenced sample was blood. These receptors were taken from a woman aged 55-69 years in good health.

This clonotype was seen just once. The J gene is TRBJ2-4, the V gene TRBV7-2, with TRBD2 matching over 8 bases. The CDR3 runs to 16 residues. CDR1 is SGHTA and CDR2 is FQGNSA in the germline V gene. V lost 1 base to trimming and J lost 7 bases; unmatched junction nucleotides: 9. The CDR3 bases are TGTGCCAGCAGCTTAGGACATGGACTAGCTTCGAACATTCAGTACTTC. This gives the protein CASSLGHGLASNIQYF.

This clonotype appeared once. The chain couples TRBV10-3 to TRBJ2-1; 8 nucleotides agree with TRBD2. CDR3 length: 13 residues. With V trimmed by 7 bases and J by 8 bases, 7 bases remained unmatched. Looked up from germline, CDR1 is ENHRY and CDR2 is SYGVKD. CDR3 amino acids: CAITQGTRDEQFF. DNA of the CDR3: TGTGCCATCACTCAAGGGACTAGGGATGAGCAGTTCTTC.

This clonotype has a count of ten or more. The CDR3 loop is CASSFPTGGFYEQYF. Here the CDR3 DNA reads TGTGCCAGCAGTTTCCCCACAGGGGGGTTCTACGAGCAGTACTTC. This chain uses TRBV27 with TRBJ2-7; TRBD1 matches at 8 bases. Germline V gene lookup returns CDR1 MNHEY and CDR2 SMNVEV (reference sequence). Trimming cost V 3 bases and J 3 bases; bases outside gene matches: 7. This CDR3 has 15 residues.

The V and J genes are TRBV7-2 and TRBJ2-5; 7 bases line up with TRBD2. Germline V lookup: CDR1 SGHTA, CDR2 FQGNSA. Losses at the gene ends were 1 base for V and 2 bases for J; bases not matched to a gene: 13. The CDR3 extends over 18 amino acids. The chain's CDR3 is CASSLVGGSGWMQETQYF. The CDR3 nucleotides are TGTGCCAGCAGCTTAGTGGGGGGTAGCGGGTGGATGCAAGAGACCCAGTACTTC.

A few counts support this clonotype. V usage is TRBV6-5 and J usage is TRBJ1-1; D uncertain. The V and J ends lost 7 bases and 1 base respectively, with 13 bases between them. CDR3 length: 14 residues. The germline CDR1 and CDR2 sequences are MNHEY and SVGAGI. CDR3 bases: TGTGCCAGCAATGGTTTTGGAGGGAACACTGAAGCTTTCTTT. This codes for CASNGFGGNTEAFF.

This clonotype was seen many times. This chain connects TRBV5-6 to TRBJ2-7, with 7 nucleotides matching TRBD1. CDR3 length: 14 residues. V was pared by 4 bases and J by 2 bases, with 6 bases of the junction left unmatched. CDR1 and CDR2 (germline): SGHDT, YYEEEE. This chain's CDR3 is CASSGLQGAYEQYF. CDR3 DNA: TGTGCCAGCAGCGGTTTGCAGGGGGCCTACGAGCAGTACTTC.

This rearrangement joins TRBV12-3 or TRBV12-4 to TRBJ1-5; perhaps TRBD1 as D (5 bases). V was shortened by 5 bases and J by 6 bases, with 14 bases between the two germline ends. The CDR3 extends over 14 amino acids. The chain's CDR3 is CASSTGASSQPQHF. For the CDR3, the DNA is TGTGCCAGCAGTACCGGGGCGTCGAGTCAGCCCCAGCATTTT.

A few counts support this clonotype. This could be a read error, since a much larger clone is one nucleotide away. This sequence joins TRBV25-1 and TRBJ2-1, with 7 bases matching TRBD2. The CDR3 length is 13 residues. CDR1 is MGHDK, CDR2 SYGVNS, per germline. The CDR3 DNA follows: TGTGCCTGCAGTGTAGCGGGCTACAATGAGCAGTTCTTC. As protein: CACSVAGYNEQFF.

The J gene is TRBJ2-7, the V gene TRBV20-1, with 9 bases fitting TRBD1. Trimming took 5 bases from V and 2 from J; bases not matched to a gene: 7. The germline V gene has CDR1 DFQATT and CDR2 SNEGSKA (reference sequence). The CDR3 sequence is 14 residues long. CDR3 sequence reads: CSADTGQGTYEQYF. The DNA for the CDR3 is TGCAGTGCTGACACGGGACAGGGAACCTACGAGCAGTACTTC.

In its sample, this clonotype was seen a few times. This chain joins TRBV30 and TRBJ2-5; TRBD1 matches 7 bases. The CDR3 is made up of 14 amino acids. The V segment lost 0 bases and the J segment 5 bases; nucleotides outside the gene matches: 6. Germline assignment: CDR1 GTSNPN and CDR2 SVGIG (reference sequence). Here the CDR3 reads CAWSVSAQGETQYF. In DNA, the CDR3 is TGTGCCTGGAGTGTATCTGCACAGGGGGAGACCCAGTACTTC.

V is TRBV12-3 or TRBV12-4 and J is TRBJ2-1, with 8 bases lining up with TRBD1. The CDR3 is 15 amino acids. After removal of 7 bases from V and 8 bases from J, the junction contained 13 bases not matched to a gene. The CDR3 DNA reads as TGTGCCAGCATGAGAAGCAGGGGGCGTGCCGATGAGCAGTTCTTC. Its protein product is CASMRSRGRADEQFF.

In the case of this clonotype: A read error may account for a junction end that differs from germline. The CDR3 nucleotides are TGTGCCAACAGTTATATAAAAATCGGATCCTACGAGCAGTACTTC. Residues: CANSYIKIGSYEQYF. This rearrangement joins TRBV28 to TRBJ2-7, with D hard to call. The germline V gene encodes CDR1 MDHEN and CDR2 SYDVKM. The CDR3 consists of 15 residues.

This chain uses TRBV20-1 with TRBJ1-6; D gene ambiguous. This CDR3 has 15 amino acids. Germline V lookup: CDR1 DFQATT, CDR2 SNEGSKA (reference sequence). Trimming shortened V by 3 bases and J by 3 bases, and 12 bases separated the two germline ends. The CDR3 spells CSARRSGHYNSPLHF. Here the CDR3 DNA reads TGCAGTGCTAGGAGGTCCGGGCACTATAATTCACCCCTCCACTTT.

The chain carries TRBV28 and TRBJ2-1; TRBD2 aligns across 9 bases. The germline gives CDR1 MDHEN, CDR2 SYDVKM. The CDR3 length is 14 residues. Written as DNA, the CDR3 is TGTGCAGGGACGGGACTAGCAGCAAACTATGTGCAGTTCTTC. Its translation: CAGTGLAANYVQFF.

V usage is TRBV5-1 and J usage is TRBJ2-1; D assignment may be TRBD1 or TRBD2 (5 bases each). Germline CDR1 SGHRS, CDR2 YFSETQ. The CDR3 runs to 18 residues. V lost 1 base and J lost 1, with 18 bases in between. The CDR3 nucleotides read TGCGCCAGCAGCTTGCCAAGAACGGGACGAATGTCCTACAATGAGCAGTTCTTC. This sequence encodes CASSLPRTGRMSYNEQFF.

V is TRBV30 and J is TRBJ1-4; no reliable D call. CDR1 is GTSNPN and CDR2 is SVGIG in the germline V gene (reference sequence). The CDR3 has 13 amino acids. V was pared by 0 bases and J by 8 bases, with 10 bases between. CDR3: CAWSVRSREKLFF. The DNA for the CDR3 is TGTGCCTGGAGTGTGCGGTCGAGAGAAAAACTGTTTTTT.

This chain's CDR3 is CASSLVSHQETQYF. CDR3 sequence (DNA): TGTGCCAGCAGCTTAGTGAGTCACCAAGAGACCCAGTACTTC. J is TRBJ2-5 and V is TRBV7-2, with D hard to call. Germline CDR1 SGHTA, CDR2 FQGNSA. V was clipped by 1 base and J by 0 bases, with 6 bases between them. This CDR3 contains 14 residues. Looking up the rest from reference TRBV7-2 and TRBJ2-5 gives the full variable domain: GAGVSQSPSNKVTEKGKDVELRCDPISGHTALYWYRQSLGQGLEFLIYFQGNSAPDKSGLPSDRFSAERTGGSVSTLTIQRTQQEDSAVYLCASSLVSHQETQYFGPGTRLLVL.

This rearrangement joins TRBV6-2 or TRBV6-3 to TRBJ1-1; D is unclear. CDR3 size: 11 residues. In germline, CDR1 is MNHEY, CDR2 SVGEGT. Trimming cost V 6 bases and J 3 bases, with 5 bases left between them. CDR3 amino acids: CASSTDTEAFF. Here the CDR3 DNA reads TGTGCCAGCAGCACGGACACTGAAGCTTTCTTT.

This clonotype was seen a few times. The J gene is TRBJ1-5, the V gene TRBV20-1; 7 nucleotides line up with TRBD1. V dropped 5 bases and J dropped 1; count of bases not matched to a gene: 5. Per germline, CDR1 DFQATT and CDR2 SNEGSKA (reference sequence). The CDR3 is 14 residues long. CDR3 in amino acids: CSAGGTVSNQPQHF. The CDR3 nucleotides are TGCAGTGCTGGCGGGACAGTAAGCAATCAGCCCCAGCATTTT.

The V call is TRBV11-1, the J call TRBJ2-3, with D tentatively TRBD2 (5 bases). V dropped 2 bases and J dropped 5 bases, with 11 bases sitting between them. Germline V gives CDR1 SGHAT, CDR2 FQDESV (reference sequence). This CDR3 region has 14 residues. The CDR3 region has the DNA TGTGCCAGCAGCTTACAGCTAGCTCAAGATACGCAGTATTTT. As protein: CASSLQLAQDTQYF.

This rearrangement joins TRBV4-3 to TRBJ2-7, with TRBD1 matching 11 bases. Trimming removed 3 bases from V and 5 bases from J; junction bases left unmatched: 6. Germline V gives CDR1 LGHNA, CDR2 YSLEER. The CDR3 contains 15 residues. As DNA, the CDR3 is TGCGCCAGCAGCCACCCGGGACAGGGGGTCAACGAGCAGTACTTC. It encodes CASSHPGQGVNEQYF.

J is TRBJ2-6 and V is TRBV10-3; 8 nucleotides match TRBD1. CDR3 size: 17 residues. Trimming removed 2 bases from V and 4 bases from J; junction bases left unmatched: 7. Germline V gives CDR1 ENHRY, CDR2 SYGVKD. This chain's CDR3 is CAISEPGQGGGANVLTF. CDR3 nucleotide sequence: TGTGCCATCAGTGAGCCAGGACAGGGCGGAGGGGCCAACGTCCTGACTTTC.

The V and J genes are TRBV5-1 and TRBJ2-7; 7 positions match TRBD1. Germline loops: CDR1 SGHRS, CDR2 YFSETQ. With 2 bases clipped from V and 3 bases from J, the junction kept 8 bases outside the gene matches. This CDR3 is 15 amino acids long. Here the CDR3 DNA reads TGCGCCAGCAGCTTACAGGGGCAACACCGCTACGAGCAGTACTTC. Amino acids: CASSLQGQHRYEQYF.

This chain connects TRBV7-2 to TRBJ2-1; 15 bases agree with TRBD2. CDR3 length: 16 amino acids. Germline CDR1 and CDR2: SGHTA and FQGNSA. With V trimmed by 8 bases and J by 9 bases, 11 bases remained unmatched. The CDR3 nucleotides read TGTGCCAGCGACTTAGATGGGACTAGCGGGAGGAGTGAGCAGTTCTTC. It specifies CASDLDGTSGRSEQFF.

The chain recombines TRBV9 with TRBJ2-6, with TRBD1 identical over 7 bases. There are 18 residues in the CDR3. V lost 0 bases and J lost 0; bases outside the gene matches: 6. Germline V gene lookup returns CDR1 SGDLS and CDR2 YYNGEE. For the CDR3, the DNA is TGTGCCAGCAGCGTAGGGGGACAGATAGCCTCTGGGGCCAACGTCCTGACTTTC. Translating it yields CASSVGGQIASGANVLTF.

V and J are TRBV20-1 and TRBJ2-1, with a tentative D call TRBD1 (6 bases). V lost 6 bases and J lost 5, with 8 bases in between. Germline CDR1 and CDR2: DFQATT and SNEGSKA (reference sequence). CDR3 length equals 11 residues. The CDR3 region is CSADRNNEQFF. The CDR3 DNA reads as TGCAGTGCCGACAGGAACAATGAGCAGTTCTTC.

In this sample, this clonotype turned up a few times. The V call is TRBV18, the J call TRBJ1-5; TRBD1 is a possible D gene (6 bases). CDR1 and CDR2 from the germline V gene are KGHSH and LQKENI. The CDR3 runs to 16 residues. Between the trimmed V and J ends, which lost 5 bases and 3 bases, there was a span of 17 bases. The CDR3 protein is CASSSSEQGLNQPQHF. The CDR3 DNA follows: TGTGCCAGCTCATCATCTGAACAGGGCCTCAATCAGCCCCAGCATTTT.

This clonotype has just a few counts. The chain has TRBV25-1 and TRBJ2-1; possible D gene TRBD1, 5 bases. CDR3 length: 14 residues. The V end was cut by 6 bases, the J end by 8 bases, with 17 bases between. Germline V gene sequence: CDR1 MGHDK, CDR2 SYGVNS. The CDR3 DNA is TGTGCCAGCAGGTCTACCCTTTCCAGGGATGAGCAGTTCTTC. Translating gives CASRSTLSRDEQFF.

The rearrangement joins TRBV10-3 to TRBJ2-1; D is possibly TRBD2 (6 bases). CDR1 is ENHRY and CDR2 is SYGVKD in the germline V gene. V shed 10 bases and J shed 3 bases, with 16 bases lying between them. CDR3 size: 14 residues. The CDR3 nucleotides read TGTGCCAGCCGTGATGGCGGGGTCTACAATGAGCAGTTCTTC. It yields the protein CASRDGGVYNEQFF.

With respect to this clonotype: The junction and the germline gene differ at one end; a read error may be behind it. The J gene is TRBJ2-4, the V gene TRBV20-1; D gene unclear. The tail of the sequence fits TRBJ2-7 better, so the J call may be wrong. Germline lookup yields CDR1 DFQATT and CDR2 SNEGSKA (reference sequence). This CDR3 is 15 amino acids long. CDR3 in DNA: TGCATTGCTAGAGAGGACCTACTTGGTAGCTACGAGCAGTACTTC. Translated, it gives CIAREDLLGSYEQYF.